This T cell receptor beta chain was profiled in a study of identical twins. Study-wide findings and caveats: There is a chance that invariant MAIT and iNKT cells partially muddied zero-insertion analyses. The abundant beta clonotypes from cord blood had fewer insertions, and memory repertoires had none of this. In drawing conclusions, the study used cross-sectional statistical analysis and did not follow the same donors.

V lost 3 bases and J lost 5, with 22 bases in between. CDR1 and CDR2 (germline): KGHSH, LQKENI. CDR3 length: 18 residues. Carrying unique molecular identifiers, the cDNA also gained a universal primer site through template switching. Each CDR3 protein is one row after TCRdb ran MiXCR on the 5' RACE reads. The sample records roughly 1.6 million distinct CDR3 sequences, 25% to 35% being singletons. Notes on this clonotype: Its specificity is unknown.

The chain joins TRBV18 to TRBJ1-4; D may be TRBD1 (5 bases). The receptor was derived from a newborn girl in good health. The sample comprised cord blood. CDR3 nucleotides: TGTGCCAGCTCACCGAACCGGCCCGTTACAGGCTTGAATGAAAAACTGTTTTTT. Translated, it gives CASSPNRPVTGLNEKLFF.